This is a list of T cell receptor beta chains from one sample in a study of neurological immune-mediated disorders. Each CDR3 protein gets one entry after TCRdb re-called the 5' RACE reads with MiXCR. The sample has 90,000 to 100,000 distinct CDR3 sequences; around 3.3% are singletons. The sequencing input was PBMCs. Receptor source: a young woman with multiple sclerosis. Both conserved end residues are part of each CDR3. A D gene is named only where the DNA matches it firmly. Clone size, where shown, is once, few, many, or a class for clones that have expanded.

TRBV10-3,TRBJ1-1,.,few,CAISASGDNTEAFF,TGTGCCATCAGTGCCTCGGGTGATAACACTGAAGCTTTCTTT
TRBV29-1,TRBJ1-5,.,medium-sized,CSVGDGVLGNQPQHF,TGCAGCGTTGGAGACGGGGTTTTGGGCAATCAGCCCCAGCATTTT
TRBV5-4,TRBJ2-7,.,many,CASSNSDAAYEQYF,TGTGCCAGCAGCAACTCGGATGCCGCCTACGAGCAGTACTTC
TRBV5-1,TRBJ1-6,TRBD1,many,CASSPGGGSYNSPLHF,TGCGCCAGCAGCCCAGGGGGCGGCTCCTATAATTCACCCCTCCACTTT
TRBV20-1,TRBJ2-7,.,.,CSASALSGFGEQYF,TGCAGTGCTAGCGCCCTAAGTGGATTTGGCGAGCAGTACTTC
TRBV20-1,TRBJ2-5,.,many,CSAETRGWQETQYF,TGCAGTGCCGAGACCAGGGGATGGCAAGAGACCCAGTACTTC
TRBV9,TRBJ2-1,.,many,CASSAAPGSYNEQFF,TGTGCCAGCAGCGCCGCGCCCGGCTCCTACAATGAGCAGTTCTTC
TRBV24-1,TRBJ2-5,.,many,CATSRRETQYF,TGTGCCACCAGTCGGCGGGAGACCCAGTACTTC
TRBV3-1,TRBJ1-2,TRBD1,many,CASSPTGSDYGYTF,TGTGCCAGCAGCCCGACAGGGAGCGACTATGGCTACACCTTC
TRBV2,TRBJ2-3,TRBD2,many,CASSPGLGSSDTQYF,TGTGCCAGCAGTCCGGGACTAGGTTCATCAGATACGCAGTATTTT
TRBV5-1,TRBJ1-2,.,many,CASSLPGVFYGYTF,TGCGCCAGCAGCTTGCCCGGCGTCTTCTATGGCTACACCTTC
TRBV5-1,TRBJ2-3,.,many,CASSWYGSTDTQYF,TGCGCCAGCAGCTGGTATGGAAGCACAGATACGCAGTATTTT
TRBV20-1,TRBJ2-7,.,many,CSAPRSERSSYEQYF,TGCAGTGCCCCCCGCAGTGAAAGGAGCTCCTACGAGCAGTACTTC
TRBV5-5,TRBJ1-5,.,many,CASSLGDGGSGMPQHF,TGTGCCAGCAGCTTGGGGGACGGAGGCTCCGGGATGCCCCAGCATTTT
TRBV27,TRBJ2-5,.,few,CASAVAAQETQYF,TGTGCCAGCGCCGTGGCAGCTCAAGAGACCCAGTACTTC
TRBV6-1,TRBJ1-2,.,many,CASSEASPIYGYTF,TGTGCCAGCAGTGAAGCTTCCCCGATCTATGGCTACACCTTC
TRBV6-5,TRBJ1-2,TRBD1,many,CASSYSGTDYGYTF,TGTGCCAGCAGTTACTCCGGGACAGACTATGGCTACACCTTC
TRBV27,TRBJ1-2,.,many,CASSFSRDYGYTF,TGTGCCAGCAGTTTTTCACGGGACTATGGCTACACCTTC
TRBV27,TRBJ2-7,TRBD2,many,CASSLGGRPSEQYF,TGTGCCAGCAGTTTAGGCGGGAGACCATCCGAGCAGTACTTC
TRBV24-1,TRBJ2-2,.,many,CATSDRYTGELFF,TGTGCCACCAGTGATAGATACACCGGGGAGCTGTTTTTT
TRBV19,TRBJ2-1,.,.,CASSIMAGLSSNEQFF,TGTGCCAGTAGTATCATGGCAGGCTTAAGTTCCAATGAGCAGTTCTTC
TRBV7-8,TRBJ1-1,TRBD1,many,CASSFRDSKAFF,TGTGCCAGCAGCTTCAGGGACAGTAAAGCTTTCTTT
TRBV7-2,TRBJ2-7,.,.,CASSTQAGEQYF,TGTGCCAGCAGCACACAGGCGGGCGAGCAGTACTTC
TRBV15,TRBJ1-1,.,many,CATSNQNTEAFF,TGTGCCACCAGCAATCAGAACACTGAAGCTTTCTTT
TRBV14,TRBJ2-1,.,many,CASSQAGGFSYNEQFF,TGTGCCAGCAGCCAAGCTGGGGGTTTCTCCTACAATGAGCAGTTCTTC
TRBV12-3/TRBV12-4,TRBJ1-5,.,many,CASSTQLDQPQHF,TGTGCCAGCAGTACCCAGCTTGATCAGCCCCAGCATTTT
TRBV6-2/TRBV6-3,TRBJ2-1,TRBD2,many,CASSRPEREERNEQFF,TGTGCCAGCAGCCGACCAGAGCGGGAGGAGCGCAATGAGCAGTTCTTC
TRBV5-1,TRBJ2-1,TRBD2,many,CASSRNSGESYNEQFF,TGCGCCAGCAGCCGTAACAGCGGGGAGTCCTACAATGAGCAGTTCTTC
TRBV11-2,TRBJ2-7,.,many,CASSLVHYYEQYF,TGTGCCAGCAGCTTAGTACACTACTACGAGCAGTACTTC
TRBV7-9,TRBJ2-5,.,.,CASSPASGTEETQYF,TGTGCCAGCAGCCCTGCCTCCGGGACGGAAGAGACCCAGTACTTC
TRBV29-1,TRBJ2-1,TRBD2,many,CSVDRGGSPTRDEQFF,TGCAGCGTTGATCGGGGCGGGAGCCCTACCCGGGATGAGCAGTTCTTC
TRBV20-1,TRBJ2-7,TRBD1,many,CSANSGTGDEQYF,TGCAGTGCTAACTCCGGGACAGGGGACGAGCAGTACTTC
TRBV2,TRBJ2-7,.,many,CASSEPSASYEQYF,TGTGCCAGCAGTGAACCTAGCGCCTCCTACGAGCAGTACTTC
TRBV20-1,TRBJ1-1,.,many,CSARDHGLSLNPEAFF,TGCAGTGCTAGAGATCATGGTTTGAGCCTTAACCCTGAAGCTTTCTTT
TRBV28,TRBJ1-2,.,many,CASSSAVNYGYTF,TGTGCCAGCAGTTCAGCGGTAAACTATGGCTACACCTTC
TRBV6-5,TRBJ2-3,TRBD1,many,CASRGEGAGDTQYF,TGTGCCAGCCGAGGTGAGGGGGCAGGAGATACGCAGTATTTT
TRBV7-2,TRBJ2-5,.,many,CASSLYFVGGSGVTQYF,TGTGCCAGCAGCTTATATTTCGTCGGGGGCTCTGGGGTGACCCAGTACTTC
TRBV7-8,TRBJ2-1,.,many,CASSPGRNTGYNEQFF,TGTGCCAGCAGCCCCGGAAGGAATACAGGGTACAATGAGCAGTTCTTC
TRBV20-1,TRBJ1-1,.,many,CSARDPQQGWTEAFF,TGCAGTGCTAGAGATCCCCAACAGGGCTGGACTGAAGCTTTCTTT
TRBV20-1,TRBJ1-2,.,many,CSANSPDRNYGYTF,TGCAGTGCTAACTCCCCCGACAGGAACTATGGCTACACCTTC
TRBV20-1,TRBJ2-2,.,many,CSAKQYTGELFF,TGCAGTGCTAAACAGTACACCGGGGAGCTGTTTTTT
TRBV7-2,TRBJ2-7,.,many,CASSLAAGEQYF,TGTGCCAGCAGCTTAGCTGCCGGGGAGCAGTACTTC
TRBV2,TRBJ1-5,.,many,CASSEVISVISNQPQHF,TGTGCCAGCAGTGAAGTGATCTCAGTGATAAGCAATCAGCCCCAGCATTTT